This TCR beta chain was sequenced during a study of blood T cell repertoires in COVID-19. Study overall: Acute and convalescent COVID-19 specimens originated in the United States, Italy and Spain. Sample material is recorded as cDNA or gDNA derived from T cells, B-cell-depleted T cells, or PBMCs.

From germline, CDR1 is KGHSH and CDR2 LQKENI. Trimming at V came to 4 bases and at J to 8 bases, leaving 5 bases not matched to a gene. This CDR3 contains 13 residues. Authors' data handling: From reference gene primer amplification, estimates of nucleated cell counts were derived. Here immunoSEQ multiplex PCR was the method, and the copy in TCRdb shows in-frame clones only, minus some. The V and J calls and clone size come from that table; D and trimming were worked out from the DNA. Of under 75,000 clones listed, 75% to 90% were seen once; the top ten hold 2.5% to 3%. The specimen was peripheral blood. This sequence joins TRBV18 and TRBJ2-1; the match to TRBD2 covers 7 bases. This TCR derives from a man aged 45-65 years with acute or convalescent COVID-19. The CDR3 DNA follows: TGTGCCAGCTCACGATTGGGGGGGGATGAGCAGTTCTTC. Protein: CASSRLGGDEQFF.